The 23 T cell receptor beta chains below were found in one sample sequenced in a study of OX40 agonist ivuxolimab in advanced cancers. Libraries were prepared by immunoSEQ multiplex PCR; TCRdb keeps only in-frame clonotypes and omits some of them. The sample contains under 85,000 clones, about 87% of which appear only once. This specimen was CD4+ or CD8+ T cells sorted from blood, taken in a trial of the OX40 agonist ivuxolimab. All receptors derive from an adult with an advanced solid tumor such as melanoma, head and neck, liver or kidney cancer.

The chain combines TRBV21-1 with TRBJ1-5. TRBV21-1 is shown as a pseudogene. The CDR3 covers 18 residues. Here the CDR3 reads CASSKDGQAIRSNQPQHF. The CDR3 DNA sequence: TGTGCCAGCAGCAAAGATGGCCAAGCGATTAGGAGCAATCAGCCCCAGCATTTT.

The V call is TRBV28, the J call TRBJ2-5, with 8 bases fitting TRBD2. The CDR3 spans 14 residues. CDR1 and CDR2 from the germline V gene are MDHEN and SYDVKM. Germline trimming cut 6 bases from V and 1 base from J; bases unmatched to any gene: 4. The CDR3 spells CASSPTSGQETQYF. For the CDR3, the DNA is TGTGCCAGCAGCCCCACTAGCGGCCAAGAGACCCAGTACTTC.

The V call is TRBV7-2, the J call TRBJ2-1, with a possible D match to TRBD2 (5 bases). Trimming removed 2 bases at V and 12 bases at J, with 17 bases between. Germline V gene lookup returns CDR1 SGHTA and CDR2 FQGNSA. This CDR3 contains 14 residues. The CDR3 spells CASSLYWLQEGQFF. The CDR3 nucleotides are TGTGCCAGCAGCTTATATTGGCTCCAAGAGGGGCAGTTCTTC.

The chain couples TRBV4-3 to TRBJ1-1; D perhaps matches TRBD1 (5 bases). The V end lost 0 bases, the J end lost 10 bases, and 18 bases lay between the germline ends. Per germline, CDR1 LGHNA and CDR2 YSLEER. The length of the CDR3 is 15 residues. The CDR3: CASSQDGRDPRVAFF. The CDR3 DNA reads TGCGCCAGCAGCCAAGATGGAAGGGACCCACGGGTAGCTTTCTTT.

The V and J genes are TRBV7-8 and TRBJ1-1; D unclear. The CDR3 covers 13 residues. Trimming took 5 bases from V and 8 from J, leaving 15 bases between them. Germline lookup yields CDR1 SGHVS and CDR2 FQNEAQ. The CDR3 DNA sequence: TGTGCCAGCAGCACCCACCAGGCCCCCGAAGCTTTCTTT. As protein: CASSTHQAPEAFF.

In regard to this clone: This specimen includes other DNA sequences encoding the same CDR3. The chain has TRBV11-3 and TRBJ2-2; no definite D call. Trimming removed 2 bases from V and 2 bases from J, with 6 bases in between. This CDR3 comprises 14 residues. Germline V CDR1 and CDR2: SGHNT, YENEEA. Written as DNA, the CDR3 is TGTGCCAGCAGCTTATTTCCCAACACCGGGGAGCTGTTTTTT. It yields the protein CASSLFPNTGELFF. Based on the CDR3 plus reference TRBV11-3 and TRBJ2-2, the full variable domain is EAGVVQSPRYKIIEKKQPVAFWCNPISGHNTLYWYLQNLGQGPELLIRYENEEAVDDSQLPKDRFSAERLKGVDSTLKIQPAELGDSAVYLCASSLFPNTGELFFGEGSRLTVL.

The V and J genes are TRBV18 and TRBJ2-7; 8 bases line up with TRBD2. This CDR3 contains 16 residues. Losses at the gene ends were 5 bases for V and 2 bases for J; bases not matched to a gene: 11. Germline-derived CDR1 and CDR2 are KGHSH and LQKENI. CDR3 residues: CASSMSLAVMAYEQYF. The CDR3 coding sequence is TGTGCCAGCTCAATGTCACTAGCGGTCATGGCCTACGAGCAGTACTTC. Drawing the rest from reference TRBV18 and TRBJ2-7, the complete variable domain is NAGVMQNPRHLVRRRGQEARLRCSPMKGHSHVYWYRQLPEEGLKFMVYLQKENIIDESGMPKERFSAEFPKEGPSILRIQQVVRGDSAAYFCASSMSLAVMAYEQYFGPGTRLTVT.

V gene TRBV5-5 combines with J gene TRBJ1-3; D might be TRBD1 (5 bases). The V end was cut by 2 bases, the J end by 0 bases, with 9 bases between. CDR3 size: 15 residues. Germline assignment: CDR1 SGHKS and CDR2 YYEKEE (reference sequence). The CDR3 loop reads CASSLGDFSGNTIYF. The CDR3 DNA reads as TGTGCCAGCAGCTTAGGGGACTTCTCTGGAAACACCATATATTTT.

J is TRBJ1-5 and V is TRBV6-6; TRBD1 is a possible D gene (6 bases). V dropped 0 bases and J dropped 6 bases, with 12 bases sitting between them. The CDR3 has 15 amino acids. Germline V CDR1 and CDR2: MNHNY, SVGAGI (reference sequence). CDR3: CASSYSKGVTQPQHF. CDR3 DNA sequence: TGTGCCAGCAGTTACTCGAAGGGGGTTACTCAGCCCCAGCATTTT.

The CDR3 coding sequence is TGTGCCAGTAGTAGGGCAGGGGCCCAAGAGACCCAGTACTTC. Encoded protein: CASSRAGAQETQYF. The chain has TRBV19 and TRBJ2-5, with a possible D match to TRBD1 (6 bases). The CDR3 totals 14 residues. Trimming took 4 bases from V and 1 from J, leaving 10 bases between them. Germline V lookup: CDR1 LNHDA, CDR2 SQIVND (reference sequence).

The CDR3 loop reads CASRIDRRSYEQYF. CDR3 bases: TGTGCCAGCAGGATAGACAGGCGGTCCTACGAGCAGTACTTC. The chain has TRBV2 and TRBJ2-7, with D maybe TRBD1 (6 bases). With 6 bases removed from V and 1 base from J, the gap between germline ends came to 13 bases. This CDR3 has 14 amino acids. The germline gives CDR1 SNHLY, CDR2 FYNNEI.

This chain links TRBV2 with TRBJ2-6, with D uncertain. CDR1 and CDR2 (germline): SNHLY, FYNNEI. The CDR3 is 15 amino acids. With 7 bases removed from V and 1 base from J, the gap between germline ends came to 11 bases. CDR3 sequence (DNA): TGTGCCAGCAAAGCAGGTAGTTCTGGGGCCAACGTCCTGACTTTC. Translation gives CASKAGSSGANVLTF.

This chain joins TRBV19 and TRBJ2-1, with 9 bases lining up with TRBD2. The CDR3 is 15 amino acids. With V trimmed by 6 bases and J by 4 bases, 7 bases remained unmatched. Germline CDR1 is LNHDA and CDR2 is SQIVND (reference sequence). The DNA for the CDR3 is TGTGCCAGTAGGGTAGCGGGAGAGGGGTACAATGAGCAGTTCTTC. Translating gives CASRVAGEGYNEQFF.

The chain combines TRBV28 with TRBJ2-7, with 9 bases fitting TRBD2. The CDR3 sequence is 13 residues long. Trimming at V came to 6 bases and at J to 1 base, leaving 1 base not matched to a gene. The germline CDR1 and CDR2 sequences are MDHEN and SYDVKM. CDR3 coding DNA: TGTGCCAGCAGGACTAGCGGTTCCTACGAGCAGTACTTC. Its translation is CASRTSGSYEQYF.

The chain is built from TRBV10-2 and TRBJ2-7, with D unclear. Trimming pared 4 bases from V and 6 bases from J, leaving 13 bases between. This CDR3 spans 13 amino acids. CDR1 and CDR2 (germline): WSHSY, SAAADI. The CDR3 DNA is TGCGCCAGCAGTGTCCCCCAGGCGGCCGAGCAGTACTTC. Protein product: CASSVPQAAEQYF.

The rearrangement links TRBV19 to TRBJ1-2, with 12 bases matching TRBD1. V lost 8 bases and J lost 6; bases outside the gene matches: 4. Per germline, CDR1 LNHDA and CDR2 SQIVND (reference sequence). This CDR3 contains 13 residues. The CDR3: CASGDRGRDGYTF. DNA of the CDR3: TGTGCCAGTGGGGACAGGGGGCGGGATGGCTACACCTTC.

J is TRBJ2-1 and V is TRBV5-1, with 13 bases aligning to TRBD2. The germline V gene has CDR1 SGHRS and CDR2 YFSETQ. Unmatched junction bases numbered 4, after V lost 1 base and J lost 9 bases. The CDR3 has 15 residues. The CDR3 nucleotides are TGCGCCAGCAGCTTGAGGACTAGCGGGAGCGGTGAGCAGTTCTTC. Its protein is CASSLRTSGSGEQFF.

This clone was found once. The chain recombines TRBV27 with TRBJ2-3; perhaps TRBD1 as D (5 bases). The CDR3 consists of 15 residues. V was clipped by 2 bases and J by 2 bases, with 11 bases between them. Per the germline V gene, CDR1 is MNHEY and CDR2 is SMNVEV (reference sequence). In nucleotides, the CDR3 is TGTGCCAGCAGTTTAAGGGGCGGTTACACAGATACGCAGTATTTT. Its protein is CASSLRGGYTDTQYF.

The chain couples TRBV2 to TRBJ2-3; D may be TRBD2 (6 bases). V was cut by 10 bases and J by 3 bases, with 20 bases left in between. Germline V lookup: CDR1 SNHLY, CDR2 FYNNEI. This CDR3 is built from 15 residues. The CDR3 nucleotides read TGTGCCACAGGTTTAAGTGGGGGAGGAACAGATACGCAGTATTTT. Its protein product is CATGLSGGGTDTQYF.

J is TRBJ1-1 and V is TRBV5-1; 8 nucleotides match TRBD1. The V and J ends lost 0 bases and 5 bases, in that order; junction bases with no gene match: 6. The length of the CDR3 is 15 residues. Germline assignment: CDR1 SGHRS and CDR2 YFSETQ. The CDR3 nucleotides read TGCGCCAGCAGCTTGGTAGGACAGGGATTAACTGAAGCTTTCTTT. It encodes CASSLVGQGLTEAFF.

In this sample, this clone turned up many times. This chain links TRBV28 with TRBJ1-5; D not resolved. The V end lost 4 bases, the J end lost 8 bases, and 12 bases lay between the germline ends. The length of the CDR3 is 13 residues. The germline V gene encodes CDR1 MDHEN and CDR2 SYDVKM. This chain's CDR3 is CASSSAGYEPQHF. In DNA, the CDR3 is TGTGCCAGCAGTTCGGCGGGATACGAGCCCCAGCATTTT.

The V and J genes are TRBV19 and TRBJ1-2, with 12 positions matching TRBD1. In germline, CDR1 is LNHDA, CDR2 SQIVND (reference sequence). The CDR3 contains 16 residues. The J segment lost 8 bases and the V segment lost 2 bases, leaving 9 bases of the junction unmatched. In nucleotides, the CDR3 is TGTGCCAGTAGTATACCGCCGGGACAGGGGGCGGAAGGCTACACCTTC. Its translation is CASSIPPGQGAEGYTF.

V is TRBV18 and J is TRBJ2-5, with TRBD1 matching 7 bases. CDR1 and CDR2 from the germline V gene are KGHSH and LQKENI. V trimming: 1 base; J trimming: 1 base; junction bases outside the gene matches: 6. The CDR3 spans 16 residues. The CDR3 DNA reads TGTGCCAGCTCACCACAGGGGGCGACAGTCCAAGAGACCCAGTACTTC. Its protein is CASSPQGATVQETQYF.